This TCR beta chain was sequenced in a study of T cells in localized non-small cell lung cancer. Overall study results and limits: In uninvolved adjacent lung, T cell clonality reached its highest value, exceeding tumor.

This clone was detected only once. Its target is unknown. This CDR3 region has 14 residues. Germline V CDR1 and CDR2: SQVTM, ANQGSEA. V shed 5 bases and J 4 bases; nucleotides not matched to a gene: 6. Only in-frame clones appear in the TCRdb table, and some are missing; sequencing was by immunoSEQ multiplex PCR. The sample records 20,000 to 25,000 clones, approximately 86% being singletons. The chain has TRBV29-1 and TRBJ2-3, with 10 bases that match TRBD2. The receptor was derived from an older female donor with stage I lung adenocarcinoma. Sequenced here: peripheral blood, sampled before any cancer treatment. CDR3 residues: CSVTGTSVADTQYF. Here the CDR3 DNA reads TGCAGCGTTACCGGGACTAGCGTGGCAGATACGCAGTATTTT.